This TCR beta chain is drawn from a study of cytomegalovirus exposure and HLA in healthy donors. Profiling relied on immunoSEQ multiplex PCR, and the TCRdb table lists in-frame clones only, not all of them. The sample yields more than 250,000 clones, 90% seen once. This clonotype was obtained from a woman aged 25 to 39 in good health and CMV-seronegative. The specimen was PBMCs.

CDR3 in amino acids: CASSRTGSGNTIYF. DNA for the CDR3: TGTGCCAGCAGCCGGACAGGCTCTGGAAACACCATATATTTT. The V gene is TRBV27, the J gene TRBJ1-3, with 7 nucleotides matching TRBD1. The trim removed 6 bases at V and 0 bases at J, leaving 2 bases unmatched. CDR3 size: 14 residues. CDR1 and CDR2 from the germline V gene are MNHEY and SMNVEV (reference sequence).